The present TCR beta chain was sequenced within a study of blood T cell repertoires in COVID-19. The method was immunoSEQ multiplex PCR; TCRdb's version includes in-frame clones alone and lacks a portion of them. The table records approximately 360,000 clones, 87% of them present only once. Trimming removed 2 bases from V and 4 bases from J, with 13 bases in between. CDR3 length equals 15 residues. Germline CDR1 is SGDLS and CDR2 is YYNGEE. This clone appeared once. Sequencing was carried out using PBMCs or T cells enriched from blood (not recorded which). The source is a man aged 40-55 years in a cohort exposed to, infected with or recovered from COVID-19 (not recorded which). This chain uses TRBV9 with TRBJ2-1, with D possibly TRBD1 on 6 matching bases. The CDR3 reads CASSVAGTYYNEQFF. DNA of the CDR3: TGTGCCAGCAGCGTTGCCGGGACATATTACAATGAGCAGTTCTTC.